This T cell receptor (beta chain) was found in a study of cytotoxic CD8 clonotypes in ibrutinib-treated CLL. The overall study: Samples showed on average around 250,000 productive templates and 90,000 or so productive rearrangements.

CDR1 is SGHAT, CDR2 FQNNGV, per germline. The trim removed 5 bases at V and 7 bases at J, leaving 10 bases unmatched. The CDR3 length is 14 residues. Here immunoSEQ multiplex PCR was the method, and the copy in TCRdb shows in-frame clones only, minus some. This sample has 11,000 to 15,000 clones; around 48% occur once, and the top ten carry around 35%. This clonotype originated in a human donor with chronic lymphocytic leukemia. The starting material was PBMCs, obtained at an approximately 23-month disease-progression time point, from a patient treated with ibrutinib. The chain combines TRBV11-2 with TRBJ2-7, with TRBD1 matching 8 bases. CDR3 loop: CASSRRDRPREQYF. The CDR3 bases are TGTGCCAGCAGCCGCCGGGACAGGCCTAGAGAGCAGTACTTC.